A single sample gave rise to the 28 T cell receptor beta chains below, sequenced in a study of cytomegalovirus exposure and HLA in healthy donors. The PCR contained 60 Vbeta and 13 Jbeta primers. Profiling relied on immunoSEQ multiplex PCR, and the TCRdb table lists in-frame clones only, not all of them. The top ten hold about an eighth of the sample, which has some 56,000 clones, about 50% seen once. Sequenced: PBMCs. These receptor sequences come from a human donor in good health.

The DNA for the CDR3 is TGCGCCAGCAGCCAAGAAGGAGGGACCTCCTTCCTGGACACTGAAGCTTTCTTT. Its translation: CASSQEGGTSFLDTEAFF. This sequence joins TRBV4-1 and TRBJ1-1; tentative D call: TRBD1 (5 bases). V was cut by 0 bases and J by 3 bases, with 20 bases left in between. CDR3 length: 18 amino acids. Germline V gene lookup returns CDR1 MGHRA and CDR2 YSYEKL.

In this sample, this clone turned up once. The chain recombines TRBV6-1 with TRBJ2-1, with D perhaps TRBD1 (6 bases). CDR1 is MNHNS and CDR2 is SASEGT in the germline V gene. This CDR3 comprises 16 residues. Trimming stripped 3 bases from V and 6 bases from J, with 18 bases between. CDR3 region: CASSEWGLVRPNEQFF. The CDR3 DNA reads as TGTGCCAGCAGTGAGTGGGGGCTAGTTAGGCCCAATGAGCAGTTCTTC.

This clone was counted a few times. The V gene is TRBV12-5, the J gene TRBJ1-1; the D is unclear. CDR1 LGHNT and CDR2 FRNRAP come from the germline V gene. This CDR3 is 16 amino acids long. Trimming cost V 1 base and J 1 base, with 13 bases left between them. The CDR3 here is CASGLAKGSQNTEAFF. The CDR3 DNA reads TGTGCTAGTGGTTTGGCAAAAGGGAGTCAGAACACTGAAGCTTTCTTT.

This clone was seen a few times. V gene TRBV5-4 combines with J gene TRBJ2-1; 9 bases line up with TRBD1. Germline trimming cut 3 bases from V and 5 bases from J; bases unmatched to any gene: 3. The CDR3 has 14 amino acids. Germline V gene data show CDR1 as SGHNT and CDR2 as YYREEE (reference sequence). The CDR3 sequence is CASSSGQGDNEQFF. CDR3 DNA: TGTGCCAGCAGCTCGGGACAGGGAGACAATGAGCAGTTCTTC.

The chain uses TRBV4-1 and TRBJ1-2; 9 bases agree with TRBD1. The germline V gene has CDR1 MGHRA and CDR2 YSYEKL. The CDR3 extends over 15 amino acids. Trimming cost V 3 bases and J 8 bases; bases outside gene matches: 10. The CDR3: CASSHPGQGNRGYTF. The CDR3 region has the DNA TGCGCCAGCAGCCATCCGGGACAGGGCAATCGCGGCTACACCTTC.

This chain links TRBV2 with TRBJ2-1, with a weak D call TRBD2 (5 bases). Germline V gene data show CDR1 as SNHLY and CDR2 as FYNNEI. The length of the CDR3 is 16 residues. V lost 3 bases and J 6 bases, leaving 18 bases between the germline ends. CDR3 region: CASSDIASSIRNEQFF. CDR3 sequence (DNA): TGTGCCAGCAGTGATATCGCTAGCAGTATACGCAATGAGCAGTTCTTC. The full variable domain, completed using reference TRBV2 and TRBJ2-1, is EPEVTQTPSHQVTQMGQEVILRCVPISNHLYFYWYRQILGQKVEFLVSFYNNEISEKSEIFDDQFSVERPDGSNFTLKIRSTKLEDSAMYFCASSDIASSIRNEQFFGPGTRLTVL.

The chain couples TRBV27 to TRBJ1-1; D uncertain. V was pared by 3 bases and J by 8 bases, with 16 bases between. The CDR3 totals 14 residues. Germline V gives CDR1 MNHEY, CDR2 SMNVEV (reference sequence). The CDR3 spells CASSFASGSIEAFF. CDR3 in DNA: TGTGCCAGCAGTTTCGCAAGTGGCTCGATCGAAGCTTTCTTT.

This clone was counted a few times. The genes are TRBV5-1 and TRBJ2-6; D is perhaps TRBD2 (7 bases). The germline V gene has CDR1 SGHRS and CDR2 YFSETQ. Trimming shortened V by 4 bases and J by 2 bases, and 13 bases separated the two germline ends. CDR3 length: 16 residues. In DNA, the CDR3 is TGCGCCAGCAGCCCGGAGGGGGGGCCTGGGGCCAACGTCCTGACTTTC. It is translated as CASSPEGGPGANVLTF.

The V gene is TRBV18, the J gene TRBJ2-7, with a weak D call TRBD1 (6 bases). Germline CDR1 and CDR2: KGHSH and LQKENI. The V end lost 0 bases, the J end lost 4 bases, and 19 bases lay between the germline ends. CDR3 size: 17 residues. DNA of the CDR3: TGTGCCAGCTCACCACCTACCGCCAAGGGGACACAGTACGAGCAGTACTTC. It encodes CASSPPTAKGTQYEQYF.

The chain recombines TRBV10-3 with TRBJ2-7, with D unresolved. CDR1 and CDR2 from the germline V gene are ENHRY and SYGVKD. Trimming stripped 3 bases from V and 7 bases from J, with 10 bases between. The CDR3 length is 12 residues. The CDR3, as DNA: TGTGCCATCAGTGATCCCCCCCTGGAGCAGTACTTC. As protein: CAISDPPLEQYF.

The V call is TRBV9, the J call TRBJ2-2, with TRBD2 identical over 8 bases. CDR3 length: 19 amino acids. CDR1 and CDR2 (germline): SGDLS, YYNGEE. The junction had 12 bases not matched to a gene; V was cut back by 2 bases and J by 0 bases. The CDR3 nucleotides read TGTGCCAGCAGCGTGGCGGGCGGGGGGCCTCTCGCGAACACCGGGGAGCTGTTTTTT. This codes for CASSVAGGGPLANTGELFF.

The V gene is TRBV30, the J gene TRBJ1-1; 10 positions match TRBD1. The CDR3 covers 17 residues. The V gene's germline CDR1 is GTSNPN and CDR2 SVGIG (reference sequence). Trimming at V came to 5 bases and at J to 0 bases, leaving 12 bases not matched to a gene. The CDR3 spells CAWGTGAFKRMNTEAFF. The CDR3 DNA follows: TGTGCCTGGGGGACAGGGGCCTTCAAAAGGATGAACACTGAAGCTTTCTTT.

This clone has just a few counts. This chain uses TRBV19 with TRBJ1-2; the D gene is possibly TRBD1 (6 bases). Germline V CDR1 and CDR2: LNHDA, SQIVND (reference sequence). Trimming took off 9 bases at V and 7 bases at J, with 24 bases between the two ends. The CDR3 spans 15 residues. The DNA of the CDR3 is TGTGCCAGCCTTATCTCCCCAGGGGTACCCGGTGGCTACACCTTC. Translation: CASLISPGVPGGYTF.

V and J are TRBV9 and TRBJ2-2, with 8 bases matching TRBD1. Losses at the gene ends were 3 bases for V and 3 bases for J; bases not matched to a gene: 10. The germline V gene has CDR1 SGDLS and CDR2 YYNGEE. This CDR3 contains 17 residues. The CDR3 coding sequence is TGTGCCAGCAGCGCACCTACAGGGGGTTCGTACACCGGGGAGCTGTTTTTT. This gives the protein CASSAPTGGSYTGELFF.

This clone was seen only a few times. The chain joins TRBV5-6 to TRBJ2-7, with TRBD1 matching 10 bases. The CDR3 loop spans 12 amino acids. Trimming took 4 bases from V and 6 from J; bases not matched to a gene: 1. Germline CDR1 is SGHDT and CDR2 is YYEEEE. The CDR3 loop reads CASSGTGAEQYF. In DNA form, the CDR3 reads TGTGCCAGCAGCGGGACAGGGGCCGAGCAGTACTTC.

The chain has TRBV5-1 and TRBJ2-3; TRBD1 matches at 7 bases. The ends lost 6 bases at V and 1 base at J; junction bases unmatched: 5. CDR1 is SGHRS, CDR2 YFSETQ, per germline. CDR3 length: 14 residues. In DNA, the CDR3 is TGCGCCAGCACCCTACAGGGGCGCACAGATACGCAGTATTTT. This sequence encodes CASTLQGRTDTQYF.

This rearrangement joins TRBV5-6 to TRBJ1-4, with D tentatively TRBD1 (5 bases). Germline V CDR1 and CDR2: SGHDT, YYEEEE. Trimming removed 2 bases from V and 4 bases from J, with 9 bases in between. This CDR3 contains 14 residues. The CDR3 is CASSFRVRNEKLFF. The CDR3 DNA reads TGTGCCAGCAGCTTCAGGGTCCGTAATGAAAAACTGTTTTTT.

The chain joins TRBV5-8 to TRBJ2-5, with 10 bases aligning to TRBD2. The CDR3 has 15 residues. V lost 2 bases, J lost 4 bases, and 5 bases stayed unmatched. Germline CDR1 and CDR2: SGHTS and YDEGEE. The CDR3 sequence: CASSFPSGGPETQYF. The CDR3 nucleotides are TGTGCCAGCAGCTTCCCTAGCGGGGGCCCAGAGACCCAGTACTTC. Complete variable domain (other parts from reference TRBV5-8 and TRBJ2-5): EAGVTQSPTHLIKTRGQQATLRCSPISGHTSVYWYQQALGLGLQFLLWYDEGEERNRGNFPPRFSGRQFPNYSSELNVNALELEDSALYLCASSFPSGGPETQYFGPGTRLLVL.

This clone has a handful of counts. The chain links TRBV19 to TRBJ1-1; no definite D call. Per the germline V gene, CDR1 is LNHDA and CDR2 is SQIVND (reference sequence). V shed 3 bases and J shed 1 base, with 9 bases lying between them. The CDR3 is 14 amino acids. The CDR3 DNA reads as TGTGCCAGTAGTATCGTCGGGAGGAACACTGAAGCTTTCTTT. This translates into CASSIVGRNTEAFF.

The V call is TRBV11-3, the J call TRBJ1-2; D uncertain. Germline lookup yields CDR1 SGHNT and CDR2 YENEEA. The CDR3 extends over 10 amino acids. Trimming took 5 bases from V and 8 from J, leaving 6 bases between them. CDR3 protein: CASSPKGYTF. Here the CDR3 DNA reads TGTGCCAGCAGCCCCAAAGGCTACACCTTC.

The genes are TRBV6-4 and TRBJ1-1; possible D gene TRBD1, 6 bases. Germline V gene sequence: CDR1 MRHNA, CDR2 SNTAGT. There are 13 residues in the CDR3. The germline V and J ends were trimmed by 8 bases and 4 bases, with 14 bases remaining between them. CDR3 protein: CASSRGGGTEAFF. Here the CDR3 DNA reads TGTGCCAGCTCGAGGGGGGGTGGCACTGAAGCTTTCTTT.

The chain carries TRBV7-2 and TRBJ1-3, with TRBD1 as a possible D gene (6 bases). The CDR3 is made up of 18 amino acids. V lost 3 bases and J 4 bases, leaving 22 bases between the germline ends. Per germline, CDR1 SGHTA and CDR2 FQGNSA. The CDR3 sequence is CASSLSYPGQPLGNTIYF. Written as DNA, the CDR3 is TGTGCCAGCAGCTTGTCATACCCGGGACAACCTCTCGGAAACACCATATATTTT.

The table lists this clone with a few counts. This rearrangement joins TRBV10-1 to TRBJ2-7, with 8 bases identical to TRBD1. The length of the CDR3 is 12 residues. The V and J ends lost 9 bases and 6 bases, in that order; junction bases with no gene match: 7. Germline loops: CDR1 WNHNN, CDR2 SYGVQD (reference sequence). CDR3 sequence (DNA): TGCGCCAGTATGCAGGGGGCGCGCGAGCAGTACTTC. Translated: CASMQGAREQYF.

The rearrangement links TRBV5-8 to TRBJ1-5; 7 nucleotides line up with TRBD1. Germline V gene lookup returns CDR1 SGHTS and CDR2 YDEGEE. The V gene end was trimmed by 2 bases and the J gene end by 1 base; junction bases not matched to a gene: 6. The CDR3 covers 16 residues. This CDR3 is CASSFTGARSNQPQHF. The DNA for the CDR3 is TGTGCCAGCAGCTTTACAGGGGCGCGGAGCAATCAGCCCCAGCATTTT. The full variable domain, completed using reference TRBV5-8 and TRBJ1-5, is EAGVTQSPTHLIKTRGQQATLRCSPISGHTSVYWYQQALGLGLQFLLWYDEGEERNRGNFPPRFSGRQFPNYSSELNVNALELEDSALYLCASSFTGARSNQPQHFGDGTRLSIL.

The rearrangement links TRBV19 to TRBJ1-2; TRBD1 matches 7 bases. This CDR3 spans 14 amino acids. CDR1 is LNHDA and CDR2 is SQIVND in the germline V gene (reference sequence). Trimming removed 4 bases from V and 6 bases from J; junction bases left unmatched: 8. The CDR3 is CASSTGTAMDGYTF. DNA for the CDR3: TGTGCCAGTAGTACCGGGACAGCCATGGATGGCTACACCTTC. Supplemented by reference TRBV19 and TRBJ1-2, the full variable domain reads DGGITQSPKYLFRKEGQNVTLSCEQNLNHDAMYWYRQDPGQGLRLIYYSQIVNDFQKGDIAEGYSVSREKKESFPLTVTSAQKNPTAFYLCASSTGTAMDGYTFGSGTRLTVV.

The chain recombines TRBV19 with TRBJ2-7; 8 positions agree with TRBD2. V lost 6 bases and J lost 5; bases outside the gene matches: 9. CDR1 LNHDA and CDR2 SQIVND come from the germline V gene (reference sequence). The CDR3 is 14 amino acids. The CDR3 nucleotides read TGTGCCAGTAGCGGACTAGCTCTGCTAAACGAGCAGTACTTC. Translation gives CASSGLALLNEQYF.

This clone has more than one count but fewer than ten. V and J are TRBV6-1 and TRBJ1-5; D is ambiguous. Trimming took off 0 bases at V and 6 bases at J, with 12 bases between the two ends. CDR1 is MNHNS and CDR2 is SASEGT in the germline V gene. This CDR3 has 15 amino acids. The CDR3 spells CASSEALRVAQPQHF. The CDR3 coding sequence is TGTGCCAGCAGTGAAGCGCTGAGGGTCGCTCAGCCCCAGCATTTT.

This clone was seen only a few times. The J gene is TRBJ2-1, the V gene TRBV5-1, with TRBD2 identical over 12 bases. The CDR3 sequence is 15 residues long. J gave up 7 bases and V 1 base, and 3 bases lay outside the gene matches. Germline V gives CDR1 SGHRS, CDR2 YFSETQ. The CDR3 loop is CASSLPSGGANEQFF. CDR3 DNA sequence: TGCGCCAGCAGCTTGCCTAGCGGGGGGGCAAATGAGCAGTTCTTC.